Below are 25 T cell receptor beta chains sequenced from a single sample in a study of identical twins. Via MiXCR, TCRdb re-called the 5' RACE reads, giving one row per CDR3 protein. The repertoire holds 550,000 to 800,000 distinct CDR3 sequences, with less than 9% as singletons. This same sample was also taken into another study, of yellow fever vaccine responses in identical twins.

The sequenced sample consisted of PBMCs. These receptor sequences come from a woman between 18 and 29 years old in good health.

This clonotype was counted between two and nine times. The chain combines TRBV7-6 with TRBJ2-6, with D uncertain. Trimming pared 1 base from V and 0 bases from J, leaving 13 bases between. The CDR3 consists of 18 residues. The germline V gene has CDR1 SGHVS and CDR2 FNYEAQ. This CDR3 is CASSLVPGPPSGANVLTF. CDR3 in DNA: TGTGCCAGCAGCTTAGTACCAGGTCCGCCCTCTGGGGCCAACGTCCTGACTTTC.

This clonotype was picked up a small number of times. V is TRBV14 and J is TRBJ2-1; 8 bases map to TRBD2. The CDR3 runs 16 residues. The germline V gene encodes CDR1 SGHDN and CDR2 FVKESK. The V gene end was trimmed by 4 bases and the J gene end by 2 bases; junction bases not matched to a gene: 7. In nucleotides, the CDR3 is TGTGCCAGCAGCCGGTTTAGCGGGACGGCCTACAATGAGCAGTTCTTC. This encodes CASSRFSGTAYNEQFF.

In its sample, this clonotype was seen a few times. The CDR3 coding sequence is TGTGCCACCAGTGCCCCGACAGGGAGAACAGATACGCAGTATTTT. Its translation is CATSAPTGRTDTQYF. V is TRBV24-1 and J is TRBJ2-3, with 7 nucleotides matching TRBD1. In germline, CDR1 is KGHDR, CDR2 SFDVKD. The length of the CDR3 is 15 residues. The ends lost 5 bases at V and 3 bases at J; junction bases unmatched: 7.

This clonotype has a count of ten or more. The rearrangement joins TRBV7-6 to TRBJ1-2, with D possibly matching TRBD1 (5 bases). Germline CDR1 and CDR2: SGHVS and FNYEAQ. Trimming shortened V by 3 bases and J by 6 bases, and 11 bases separated the two germline ends. CDR3 length equals 13 residues. The CDR3 spells CASSLEGIHGYTF. The CDR3 coding sequence is TGTGCCAGCAGCTTGGAGGGGATCCATGGCTACACCTTC.

This clonotype was seen a few times. The rearrangement joins TRBV9 to TRBJ2-1, with D perhaps TRBD1 or TRBD2 (5 bases each). Trimming shortened V by 1 base and J by 2 bases, and 19 bases separated the two germline ends. The CDR3 has 18 amino acids. Germline V lookup: CDR1 SGDLS, CDR2 YYNGEE. Here the CDR3 reads CASSVFHGATPTYNEQFF. In nucleotides, the CDR3 is TGTGCCAGCAGCGTATTCCACGGGGCGACCCCCACCTACAATGAGCAGTTCTTC.

This clonotype was seen a handful of times. The J gene is TRBJ1-1, the V gene TRBV7-9, with D maybe TRBD1 (6 bases). CDR1 SEHNR and CDR2 FQNEAQ come from the germline V gene (reference sequence). CDR3 length equals 12 residues. V gave up 3 bases and J gave up 11 bases, with 13 bases separating them. CDR3 in DNA: TGTGCCAGCAGCTTGGGGGGGGCTGTCGCTTTCTTT. Protein: CASSLGGAVAFF.

The CDR3 region has the DNA TGCAGCGTTGGGGACAGGGGAGAATCACCCCTCCACTTT. Its protein product is CSVGDRGESPLHF. This chain joins TRBV29-1 and TRBJ1-6; 10 bases agree with TRBD1. Germline-derived CDR1 and CDR2 are SQVTM and ANQGSEA. This CDR3 contains 13 residues. V lost 4 bases, J lost 10 bases, and 4 bases stayed unmatched.

The rearrangement uses TRBV24-1 and TRBJ2-1; 9 positions agree with TRBD1. The trim removed 0 bases at V and 8 bases at J, leaving 7 bases unmatched. This CDR3 region has 16 residues. In germline, CDR1 is KGHDR, CDR2 SFDVKD. The CDR3 protein is CATSDLGGQGIDEQFF. As DNA, the CDR3 is TGTGCCACCAGTGATTTGGGGGGACAGGGAATCGATGAGCAGTTCTTC.

This clonotype was observed a few times. V gene TRBV7-9 combines with J gene TRBJ2-2, with D hard to call. V was cut by 4 bases and J by 7 bases, with 7 bases left in between. The CDR3 is 12 amino acids. Germline V CDR1 and CDR2: SEHNR, FQNEAQ (reference sequence). The CDR3 loop is CASSWGSGELFF. The CDR3 DNA reads TGTGCCAGCAGCTGGGGTAGCGGGGAGCTGTTTTTT.

This clonotype showed up many times. This chain joins TRBV4-1 and TRBJ1-6, with D perhaps matching TRBD1 (6 bases). The CDR3 runs 14 residues. Germline loops: CDR1 MGHRA, CDR2 YSYEKL. The V end was cut by 3 bases, the J end by 5 bases, with 8 bases between. The CDR3 region has the DNA TGCGCCAGCAGCCAGCAGGGGAATAATTCACCCCTCCACTTT. This codes for CASSQQGNNSPLHF.

This clonotype was found a few times. The gene calls are TRBV28 and TRBJ2-7; no clear D. With 2 bases removed from V and 5 bases from J, the gap between germline ends came to 13 bases. The CDR3 spans 14 residues. Germline CDR1 and CDR2: MDHEN and SYDVKM. The CDR3 loop is CASSLGLLVNEQYF. As DNA, the CDR3 is TGTGCCAGCAGTTTAGGGCTATTAGTCAACGAGCAGTACTTC.

This clonotype has just a few counts. The V and J genes are TRBV6-1 and TRBJ2-5, with 7 bases lining up with TRBD2. The ends lost 4 bases at V and 5 bases at J; junction bases unmatched: 7. Germline lookup yields CDR1 MNHNS and CDR2 SASEGT. The CDR3 consists of 14 residues. For the CDR3, the DNA is TGTGCCAGCAGTGTGACTAGCACGCCCGAGACCCAGTACTTC. Its translation: CASSVTSTPETQYF.

This chain uses TRBV5-1 with TRBJ1-1, with 10 bases lining up with TRBD1. This CDR3 is 12 amino acids long. V was pared by 4 bases and J by 9 bases, with 3 bases of the junction left unmatched. Germline V gene sequence: CDR1 SGHRS, CDR2 YFSETQ. The CDR3 DNA reads TGCGCCAGCAGCCAGGGACAGGGGAAAGCTTTCTTT. It translates to CASSQGQGKAFF.

The table lists this clonotype with a few counts. The chain uses TRBV10-3 and TRBJ1-1; D possibly corresponds to TRBD1 (6 bases). Per germline, CDR1 ENHRY and CDR2 SYGVKD. This CDR3 region has 13 residues. The CDR3 DNA reads TGTGCAGTGGGGGGCCAGTCAGGAACTGAAGCTTTCTTT. Amino acid sequence: CAVGGQSGTEAFF.

This clonotype was detected ten times or more. The rearrangement uses TRBV12-3 or TRBV12-4 and TRBJ2-3; TRBD1 or TRBD2 may be the D gene (5 bases each). This CDR3 contains 14 residues. Trimming shortened V by 6 bases and J by 5 bases, and 15 bases separated the two germline ends. The CDR3 nucleotides are TGTGCCAGCAGCCCCAGGTTGAGGGGAGATACGCAGTATTTT. As protein: CASSPRLRGDTQYF.

V gene TRBV5-6 combines with J gene TRBJ2-1, with D possibly TRBD1 on 6 matching bases. In germline, CDR1 is SGHDT, CDR2 YYEEEE. V lost 5 bases and J lost 2, with 14 bases in between. The CDR3 runs 15 residues. CDR3 DNA: TGTGCCAGCAGGCCTAGGGGACAAGCCTACAATGAGCAGTTCTTC. Translation gives CASRPRGQAYNEQFF.

V and J are TRBV4-2 and TRBJ2-5; 12 bases align to TRBD2. The CDR3 totals 17 residues. Losses at the gene ends were 0 bases for V and 5 bases for J; bases not matched to a gene: 7. Germline CDR1 reads LGHNA; CDR2 reads YNFKEQ. DNA for the CDR3: TGTGCCAGCAGCCAAGATTCCCCACTAGCGGGAGGTGAGACCCAGTACTTC. Amino acids: CASSQDSPLAGGETQYF.

The V gene is TRBV12-3 or TRBV12-4, the J gene TRBJ1-5; TRBD1 is a possible D gene (5 bases). The CDR3 consists of 14 residues. The V gene lost 2 bases and the J gene lost 6 bases, with 11 bases spanning the gap. This chain's CDR3 is CASSLLGGRQPQHF. CDR3 coding DNA: TGTGCCAGCAGTTTATTGGGGGGTCGTCAGCCCCAGCATTTT.

This clonotype has a handful of counts. The chain is built from TRBV24-1 and TRBJ2-6; 7 bases align to TRBD1. The CDR3 totals 17 residues. J was trimmed by 7 bases and V by 4 bases; bases with no gene match: 12. Germline-derived CDR1 and CDR2 are KGHDR and SFDVKD. CDR3 sequence reads: CATSDTQTGVGANVLTF. DNA for the CDR3: TGTGCCACCAGTGACACCCAAACAGGGGTCGGAGCCAACGTCCTGACTTTC.

This clonotype was detected only a few times. This chain links TRBV7-3 with TRBJ2-5; weak D call: TRBD1 (5 bases). This CDR3 contains 14 residues. V lost 5 bases and J lost 5, with 15 bases in between. Germline-derived CDR1 and CDR2 are SGHTA and FQGTGA. The CDR3 reads CASSEPRDGETQYF. CDR3 bases: TGTGCCAGCAGCGAGCCCAGGGATGGTGAGACCCAGTACTTC.

This chain links TRBV3-1 with TRBJ2-1; the D gene is possibly TRBD2 (5 bases). The CDR3 is 12 amino acids. Trimming shortened V by 4 bases and J by 10 bases, and 11 bases separated the two germline ends. Germline CDR1 and CDR2: LGHDT and YNNKEL (reference sequence). The CDR3 DNA follows: TGTGCCAGCAGCCCGAGCGGACCCGAGCAGTTCTTC. Residues: CASSPSGPEQFF.

The chain couples TRBV20-1 to TRBJ2-1; 13 bases are a match to TRBD2. J lost 8 bases, V lost 5 bases, and 21 bases had no gene match. CDR1 DFQATT and CDR2 SNEGSKA come from the germline V gene (reference sequence). The CDR3 totals 19 residues. CDR3: CSAQSGTSGRAKVLYEQFF. For the CDR3, the DNA is TGCAGTGCTCAATCCGGAACTAGCGGGAGGGCCAAGGTTCTCTATGAGCAGTTCTTC.

This chain joins TRBV2 and TRBJ1-2, with 9 bases fitting TRBD1. The length of the CDR3 is 14 residues. Germline CDR1 and CDR2: SNHLY and FYNNEI. V trimming: 11 bases; J trimming: 1 base; junction bases outside the gene matches: 8. CDR3 loop: CADSGQGINYGYTF. The CDR3 nucleotides read TGTGCCGACTCAGGACAGGGGATTAACTATGGCTACACCTTC.

The chain recombines TRBV7-8 with TRBJ2-4; 13 bases align to TRBD2. Germline loops: CDR1 SGHVS, CDR2 FQNEAQ. V lost 1 base to trimming and J lost 2 bases; unmatched junction nucleotides: 5. The CDR3 runs 18 residues. The chain's CDR3 is CASSLGTSGSMTKNIQYF. The DNA for the CDR3 is TGTGCCAGCAGCTTAGGGACTAGCGGGAGTATGACCAAAAACATTCAGTACTTC.

This clonotype turned up a few times. The chain joins TRBV28 to TRBJ2-5; D tentatively reads TRBD1 or TRBD2 (5 bases each). Per germline, CDR1 MDHEN and CDR2 SYDVKM. The CDR3 contains 13 residues. Trimming removed 6 bases from V and 3 bases from J, with 11 bases in between. CDR3 nucleotide sequence: TGTGCCAGCAGGGCCGGGACCGAAGAGACCCAGTACTTC. Translating gives CASRAGTEETQYF.